The text below deals with one T cell receptor beta chain. The target antigen is unknown. Donors, healthy HIV-negative adults, lacked recent acute infections or vaccinations. The data derive from a study of shared clonotypes between healthy human individuals. Findings and limits, study-wide: Sampling included only blood; tissue repertoires likely differ.

Several immunoSEQ plates held equal portions of the genomic DNA taken from each subset. What was sequenced on ten immunoSEQ deep assay plates was unsorted PBMC DNA. TCRdb's copy holds only in-frame clones and misses some; the assay was immunoSEQ multiplex PCR. The table has more than 450,000 clones, about four fifths seen once; the top ten hold roughly 13%. The sample consisted of PBMCs. This clonotype was obtained from a woman aged 40 to 50 in good health. Some clones in this sample may be carry-over from other donors' samples.

The CDR3 spells CASIGGARGETQYF. The CDR3 coding sequence is TGTGCCAGCATCGGGGGGGCGCGTGGAGAGACCCAGTACTTC. The J gene is TRBJ2-5, the V gene TRBV7-2; 8 positions match TRBD2. Germline assignment: CDR1 SGHTA and CDR2 FQGNSA. CDR3 length: 14 amino acids. The V segment lost 7 bases and the J segment 4 bases; nucleotides outside the gene matches: 8.